This T cell receptor beta chain originates from a study of blood T cell repertoires in COVID-19. Across the whole study: The study drew acute and convalescent COVID-19 samples from the United States, Italy and Spain. T cells, B-cell-depleted T cells, or PBMCs provided the cDNA or gDNA that served as material.

With 7 bases clipped from V and 7 bases from J, the junction kept 9 bases outside the gene matches. The germline V gene encodes CDR1 SGHVS and CDR2 FNYEAQ. This CDR3 is built from 16 residues. Original processing methods: Reference gene primer amplification yielded estimated nucleated cell counts. Using immunoSEQ multiplex PCR, the repertoire was profiled, and TCRdb retains in-frame clones only, with some absent. The V and J calls and clone size come from that table; D and trimming were worked out from the DNA. The repertoire holds over 200,000 clones, roughly 84% seen once, with 27% in the top ten. The sequence came from a middle-aged man with acute or convalescent COVID-19. Input material: peripheral blood. The chain uses TRBV7-6 and TRBJ2-1; 14 bases are shared with TRBD2. The CDR3 loop reads CASTNPGLAGVNEQFF. CDR3 nucleotides: TGTGCCAGCACCAACCCGGGACTAGCGGGAGTTAATGAGCAGTTCTTC.